One sample yielded the 21 T cell receptor beta chains listed below, sequenced in a study of blood T cell repertoires in COVID-19. Produced via immunoSEQ multiplex PCR; TCRdb's table is partial and in-frame only. This table holds 250,000 to 350,000 clones, around four fifths found once. Sequencing was done on a sample of peripheral blood. The receptors derive from a woman aged 45 to 65 with active or convalescent COVID-19.

The V and J genes are TRBV27 and TRBJ2-1; the D gene is possibly TRBD2 (5 bases). Germline lookup yields CDR1 MNHEY and CDR2 SMNVEV (reference sequence). The V gene lost 5 bases and the J gene lost 8 bases, with 19 bases spanning the gap. The CDR3 loop spans 15 amino acids. The CDR3 bases are TGTGCCAGCAGTCAAACTAGGTCTCGCTCGGATGAGCAGTTCTTC. It encodes CASSQTRSRSDEQFF.

The chain combines TRBV7-8 with TRBJ1-6; 8 bases fit TRBD1. This CDR3 region has 16 residues. Germline V gives CDR1 SGHVS, CDR2 FQNEAQ. J was trimmed by 12 bases and V by 4 bases; bases with no gene match: 14. The DNA for the CDR3 is TGTGCCAGCAGCTCCTCCGCGGGACAGGTCCAAGAACCCCTCCACTTT. Amino acids: CASSSSAGQVQEPLHF.

This clone was observed once. The CDR3 nucleotides are TGTGCCAGCTCACCACCGGGTTCAGTGGACAGCAATTCCTACGAGCAGTACTTC. This translates into CASSPPGSVDSNSYEQYF. V is TRBV18 and J is TRBJ2-7; D perhaps matches TRBD1 (6 bases). This CDR3 region has 18 residues. Between the trimmed V and J ends, which lost 0 bases and 1 base, there was a span of 19 bases. CDR1 and CDR2 from the germline V gene are KGHSH and LQKENI.

The chain has TRBV3-1 (or the pseudogene TRBV3-2) and TRBJ1-1, with 7 bases that match TRBD1. Trimming removed 4 bases from V and 1 base from J; junction bases left unmatched: 6. Germline-derived CDR1 and CDR2 are LGHDT and YNNKEL (reference sequence). This CDR3 has 15 residues. CDR3 nucleotides: TGTGCCAGCAGCCCTTGGGACAGACAGAACACTGAAGCTTTCTTT. Its translation is CASSPWDRQNTEAFF.

This clone was detected a few times. The chain couples TRBV7-9 to TRBJ1-3; TRBD1 matches at 10 bases. CDR1 is SEHNR and CDR2 is FQNEAQ in the germline V gene (reference sequence). V was pared by 3 bases and J by 3 bases, with 11 bases of the junction left unmatched. This CDR3 is 18 amino acids long. DNA for the CDR3: TGTGCCAGCAGCTTTACCGGGACAGGGGTGCTCTATGGAAACACCATATATTTT. The encoded protein is CASSFTGTGVLYGNTIYF.

The count of this clone is one. The chain links TRBV29-1 to TRBJ2-3, with 7 bases lining up with TRBD2. Germline V gene sequence: CDR1 SQVTM, CDR2 ANQGSEA. There are 14 residues in the CDR3. V lost 7 bases, J lost 0 bases, and 7 bases stayed unmatched. The CDR3, as DNA: TGCAGCGCTGGGAGGGACCGAAGCACAGATACGCAGTATTTT. Its translation is CSAGRDRSTDTQYF.

V and J are TRBV11-2 and TRBJ1-3; TRBD1 aligns across 7 bases. Trimming cost V 5 bases and J 7 bases; bases outside gene matches: 11. Germline assignment: CDR1 SGHAT and CDR2 FQNNGV. The CDR3 loop spans 15 amino acids. The chain's CDR3 is CASSPLDRIGNTIYF. CDR3 bases: TGTGCCAGCAGCCCATTGGACAGGATCGGGAACACCATATATTTT.

This chain uses TRBV5-1 with TRBJ2-1; D remains ambiguous. The CDR3 consists of 13 residues. V was clipped by 0 bases and J by 9 bases, with 10 bases between them. The V gene's germline CDR1 is SGHRS and CDR2 YFSETQ. CDR3 sequence reads: CASSLVPTGEQFF. The DNA for the CDR3 is TGCGCCAGCAGCTTGGTCCCTACGGGTGAGCAGTTCTTC.

V and J are TRBV29-1 and TRBJ1-4, with TRBD1 matching over 7 bases. V lost 4 bases and J lost 2; bases outside the gene matches: 4. Germline V gene sequence: CDR1 SQVTM, CDR2 ANQGSEA. The CDR3 covers 14 residues. CDR3 nucleotides: TGCAGCGTTGGCTGGGGACAGACTAATGAAAAACTGTTTTTT. This codes for CSVGWGQTNEKLFF.

This chain uses TRBV27 with TRBJ1-1; the D gene is possibly TRBD1 (5 bases). The CDR3 runs to 13 residues. Germline V gives CDR1 MNHEY, CDR2 SMNVEV (reference sequence). V lost 4 bases and J 3 bases, leaving 9 bases between the germline ends. CDR3 in DNA: TGTGCCAGCAGTTATCAGGGTTACACTGAAGCTTTCTTT. It codes for CASSYQGYTEAFF.

The gene calls are TRBV3-1 (or the pseudogene TRBV3-2) and TRBJ1-2, with 12 bases matching TRBD1. V lost 4 bases to trimming and J lost 7 bases; unmatched junction nucleotides: 1. The CDR3 consists of 13 residues. Germline-derived CDR1 and CDR2 are LGHDT and YNNKEL (reference sequence). The CDR3 sequence: CASSRDRGLGYTF. DNA of the CDR3: TGTGCCAGCAGCCGGGACAGGGGGCTTGGCTACACCTTC.

The chain recombines TRBV19 with TRBJ2-1; the D is unclear. Germline V gives CDR1 LNHDA, CDR2 SQIVND (reference sequence). Trimming cost V 5 bases and J 4 bases, with 12 bases left between them. This CDR3 is built from 14 residues. The DNA of the CDR3 is TGTGCCAGTAGTGTCGCGGTCGGGTACAATGAGCAGTTCTTC. Encoded protein: CASSVAVGYNEQFF.

This sequence joins TRBV10-3 and TRBJ1-3, with D perhaps TRBD1 (5 bases). Germline V CDR1 and CDR2: ENHRY, SYGVKD. V was shortened by 3 bases and J by 4 bases, with 10 bases between the two germline ends. This CDR3 region has 14 residues. CDR3 nucleotides: TGTGCCATCAGTGACAGGGAAGGAGGAAACACCATATATTTT. The encoded protein is CAISDREGGNTIYF.

The V call is TRBV5-1, the J call TRBJ2-6, with TRBD1 matching 10 bases. V lost 2 bases and J lost 5; bases outside the gene matches: 13. This CDR3 comprises 19 residues. Germline V gene lookup returns CDR1 SGHRS and CDR2 YFSETQ. CDR3 amino acids: CASSFSGQGGSLRANVLTF. The DNA of the CDR3 is TGCGCCAGCAGCTTCTCAGGACAGGGGGGTTCACTGAGGGCCAACGTCCTGACTTTC.

The V call is TRBV19, the J call TRBJ1-6; D gene unclear. CDR1 LNHDA and CDR2 SQIVND come from the germline V gene (reference sequence). Trimming left V 4 bases short and J 9 bases short, with 13 bases between. The CDR3 length is 14 residues. The CDR3: CASSRGPPGSPLHF. The CDR3 nucleotides are TGTGCCAGTAGTAGAGGGCCGCCGGGTTCACCCCTCCACTTT.

The CDR3 DNA follows: TGTGCCAGCAGTGATGGCGACATAGGGGACAAGGCGTACTTC. It specifies CASSDGDIGDKAYF. This chain links TRBV2 with TRBJ2-5; perhaps TRBD1 as D (6 bases). Deletions cut 3 bases from V and 13 bases from J, with 21 bases between. Germline CDR1 and CDR2: SNHLY and FYNNEI. The CDR3 has 14 amino acids.

This chain connects TRBV7-3 to TRBJ2-1; TRBD2 matches 14 bases. Germline loops: CDR1 SGHTA, CDR2 FQGTGA. The CDR3 has 17 residues. V lost 5 bases, J lost 8 bases, and 11 bases stayed unmatched. The CDR3 DNA follows: TGTGCCAGCAGCCCCACACCGGGACTAGCGGGAGCTCATGAGCAGTTCTTC. This gives the protein CASSPTPGLAGAHEQFF.

The rearrangement links TRBV21-1 to TRBJ1-5. TRBV21-1 is marked as a pseudogene. CDR3 length: 13 residues. DNA for the CDR3: TGTGCCAGCAACTGTCGGGGTAGTAAGGCCCAGCATTTT. This sequence encodes CASNCRGSKAQHF.

This clone was detected only once. The rearrangement joins TRBV4-1 to TRBJ1-3; tentative D call: TRBD1 (5 bases). The CDR3 is 14 residues long. The germline CDR1 and CDR2 sequences are MGHRA and YSYEKL. Trimming cost V 0 bases and J 7 bases, with 10 bases left between them. CDR3: CASSQEIGGNTIYF. The CDR3 bases are TGCGCCAGCAGCCAAGAAATCGGGGGTAACACCATATATTTT.

The V call is TRBV18, the J call TRBJ1-1; the match to TRBD1 covers 9 bases. The germline CDR1 and CDR2 sequences are KGHSH and LQKENI. Trimming removed 3 bases from V and 4 bases from J; junction bases left unmatched: 6. The CDR3 contains 15 residues. Written as DNA, the CDR3 is TGTGCCAGCTCACCCGTACAGGGGGCGGGCACTGAAGCTTTCTTT. This translates into CASSPVQGAGTEAFF.

The chain links TRBV2 to TRBJ1-4; 7 nucleotides agree with TRBD1. The V gene end was trimmed by 10 bases and the J gene end by 7 bases; junction bases not matched to a gene: 15. The CDR3 consists of 15 residues. Per the germline V gene, CDR1 is SNHLY and CDR2 is FYNNEI. Here the CDR3 reads CAIPAARDRVEKLFF. The CDR3 DNA reads as TGTGCCATCCCGGCGGCCCGAGACAGGGTTGAAAAACTGTTTTTT.